Presented here are 29 T cell receptor beta chains from one specimen sequenced in a study of early T cells in non-severe SARS-CoV-2 infection. TCRdb fed the 5' RACE reads into MiXCR, producing one record per CDR3 protein. This table has some 40,000 distinct CDR3 sequences, 6% to 9.5% appearing once. The starting material was whole blood, obtained at baseline. The receptor source for this set is an adult who was a healthcare worker with PCR-confirmed SARS-CoV-2 infection or an uninfected control (not recorded which).

This clonotype was detected only a few times. The chain couples TRBV7-9 to TRBJ1-2; a weak D match, TRBD1 (6 bases). Germline V lookup: CDR1 SEHNR, CDR2 FQNEAQ (reference sequence). V gave up 7 bases and J gave up 6 bases, with 15 bases separating them. The CDR3 loop spans 13 amino acids. CDR3 DNA sequence: TGTGCCAGCACCTTCTTCAGGGGCGATGGCTACACCTTC. The encoded protein is CASTFFRGDGYTF.

The genes are TRBV7-8 and TRBJ2-5, with 7 bases lining up with TRBD2. V gave up 5 bases and J gave up 5 bases; unmatched junction bases: 8. The CDR3 is made up of 14 amino acids. The germline gives CDR1 SGHVS, CDR2 FQNEAQ. Here the CDR3 reads CASSLTSASETQYF. CDR3 DNA: TGTGCCAGCAGCCTAACTAGCGCCAGTGAGACCCAGTACTTC.

The chain employs TRBV7-2 and TRBJ2-7; 8 bases are shared with TRBD2. The CDR3 covers 16 residues. Trimming took 1 base from V and 0 from J; bases not matched to a gene: 5. Germline loops: CDR1 SGHTA, CDR2 FQGNSA. This CDR3 is CASSLVGGGSSYEQYF. The DNA for the CDR3 is TGTGCCAGCAGCTTAGTTGGCGGGGGGAGCTCCTACGAGCAGTACTTC.

This clonotype showed up just a few times. V gene TRBV4-2 combines with J gene TRBJ2-3, with TRBD2 matching 7 bases. V lost 0 bases and J lost 1; bases outside the gene matches: 7. In germline, CDR1 is LGHNA, CDR2 YNFKEQ. The CDR3 is 17 amino acids. DNA for the CDR3: TGTGCCAGCAGCCAAGATCTAGCGGCCTTTGGCACAGATACGCAGTATTTT. This encodes CASSQDLAAFGTDTQYF.

This clonotype was counted ten times or more. The chain recombines TRBV3-1 with TRBJ2-7; 8 bases are a match to TRBD1. V was clipped by 1 base and J by 1 base; unmatched bases: 12. The CDR3 runs 18 residues. CDR1 is LGHDT and CDR2 is YNNKEL in the germline V gene (reference sequence). The chain's CDR3 is CASSQGPTGTGLSYEQYF. The CDR3 nucleotides read TGTGCCAGCAGCCAAGGACCCACCGGGACAGGATTATCCTACGAGCAGTACTTC.

This clonotype was seen a handful of times. The V call is TRBV6-2 or TRBV6-3, the J call TRBJ2-1; 7 nucleotides align to TRBD1. The germline gives CDR1 MNHEY, CDR2 SVGEGT. V lost 4 bases, J lost 10 bases, and 4 bases stayed unmatched. The CDR3 length is 12 residues. DNA for the CDR3: TGTGCCAGCAGTTTAAGGGGGCACGAGCAGTTCTTC. Translated, it gives CASSLRGHEQFF.

This clonotype appeared many times. This chain links TRBV3-1 with TRBJ2-5; 10 bases agree with TRBD1. The trim removed 3 bases at V and 3 bases at J, leaving 10 bases unmatched. The CDR3 runs to 17 residues. CDR1 and CDR2 (germline): LGHDT, YNNKEL (reference sequence). The CDR3 loop is CASSHPRTGGSKETQYF. Here the CDR3 DNA reads TGTGCCAGCAGCCACCCTCGGACAGGGGGGTCAAAAGAGACCCAGTACTTC.

This clonotype has a count of ten or more. The chain combines TRBV9 with TRBJ2-2, with a tentative D call TRBD2 (5 bases). The V end lost 4 bases, the J end lost 4 bases, and 14 bases lay between the germline ends. This CDR3 has 15 amino acids. CDR1 is SGDLS, CDR2 YYNGEE, per germline. The CDR3 spells CASSLAPGGTGELFF. The CDR3 DNA sequence: TGTGCCAGCAGCCTCGCTCCAGGAGGCACCGGGGAGCTGTTTTTT.

This clonotype has just a few counts. The chain carries TRBV6-1 and TRBJ2-5, with 13 positions matching TRBD2. This CDR3 contains 15 residues. The junction had 7 bases not matched to a gene; V was cut back by 10 bases and J by 2 bases. The germline V gene has CDR1 MNHNS and CDR2 SASEGT. CDR3 nucleotides: TGTGCCAACGAGGGACTAGCGGGGATTCAAGAGACCCAGTACTTC. Translation gives CANEGLAGIQETQYF.

The chain links TRBV7-9 to TRBJ2-3, with D unclear. The V end was cut by 5 bases, the J end by 4 bases, with 7 bases between. Germline V gene sequence: CDR1 SEHNR, CDR2 FQNEAQ (reference sequence). This CDR3 is 12 amino acids long. This chain's CDR3 is CASSPPPDTQYF. Here the CDR3 DNA reads TGTGCCAGCAGCCCACCACCAGATACGCAGTATTTT.

Only a few counts were recorded for this clonotype. This sequence joins TRBV2 and TRBJ2-7, with 8 bases lining up with TRBD2. Losses at the gene ends were 9 bases for V and 3 bases for J; bases not matched to a gene: 7. This CDR3 spans 13 amino acids. Germline CDR1 and CDR2: SNHLY and FYNNEI. The CDR3 reads CARSGGPSYEQYF. In DNA form, the CDR3 reads TGTGCCAGAAGCGGGGGCCCAAGCTACGAGCAGTACTTC.

There are many counts of this clonotype. V gene TRBV30 combines with J gene TRBJ2-1; TRBD2 matches 9 bases. CDR3 length: 13 residues. Losses at the gene ends were 7 bases for V and 7 bases for J; bases not matched to a gene: 8. Germline CDR1 and CDR2: GTSNPN and SVGIG (reference sequence). For the CDR3, the DNA is TGTGCCTCTCCGGGACTAGCATTAAATGAGCAGTTCTTC. Its protein is CASPGLALNEQFF.

The chain joins TRBV7-6 to TRBJ2-7; D is unclear. Germline V gene lookup returns CDR1 SGHVS and CDR2 FNYEAQ. Trimming took 0 bases from V and 0 from J, leaving 12 bases between them. The CDR3 has 16 amino acids. CDR3 loop: CASSLAAVGSSYEQYF. In DNA form, the CDR3 reads TGTGCCAGCAGCTTAGCGGCGGTGGGCAGCTCCTACGAGCAGTACTTC.

This clonotype was counted only a few times. The chain is built from TRBV12-3 or TRBV12-4 and TRBJ1-4, with D possibly matching TRBD1 (5 bases). Deletions cut 6 bases from V and 3 bases from J, with 14 bases between. This CDR3 spans 15 amino acids. As DNA, the CDR3 is TGTGCCAGCAGATTCCGGGACGGTTCTAATGAAAAACTGTTTTTT. It is translated as CASRFRDGSNEKLFF.

About this clonotype itself: Its ends do not fully match the called genes, so a read error is possible. V and J are TRBV7-6 and TRBJ2-6; D is uncertain. Germline V gene sequence: CDR1 SGHVS, CDR2 FNYEAQ. The CDR3 has 15 residues. The CDR3 protein is CVSSRADSGANVLTF. Written as DNA, the CDR3 is TGTGTCAGCAGCCGAGCAGATTCTGGGGCCAACGTCCTGACTTTC. Using reference TRBV7-6 and TRBJ2-6 for the parts outside the CDR3, the full variable domain is GAGVSQSPRYKVTKRGQDVALRCDPISGHVSLYWYRQALGQGPEFLTYFNYEAQQDKSGLPNDRFSAERPEGSISTLTIQRTEQRDSAMYRCVSSRADSGANVLTFGAGSRLTVL.

This clonotype was recorded many times. The chain couples TRBV4-1 to TRBJ2-5, with D perhaps matching TRBD2 (7 bases). CDR3 length: 15 amino acids. Trimming took 1 base from V and 7 from J, leaving 16 bases between them. Germline CDR1 is MGHRA and CDR2 is YSYEKL. The CDR3 spells CASSQVVQGRGTQYF. CDR3 DNA: TGCGCCAGCAGCCAAGTGGTCCAGGGGAGGGGGACCCAGTACTTC.

This rearrangement joins TRBV10-3 to TRBJ2-4; 9 nucleotides line up with TRBD1. Germline CDR1 and CDR2: ENHRY and SYGVKD. J gave up 2 bases and V 3 bases, and 8 bases lay outside the gene matches. The CDR3 is 17 residues long. The CDR3 protein is CAISETAGTGSKNIQYF. As DNA, the CDR3 is TGTGCCATCAGTGAAACGGCCGGGACAGGGTCCAAAAACATTCAGTACTTC.

This chain joins TRBV5-4 and TRBJ1-2; 10 nucleotides agree with TRBD1. CDR1 is SGHNT and CDR2 is YYREEE in the germline V gene (reference sequence). The ends lost 4 bases at V and 4 bases at J; junction bases unmatched: 10. The CDR3 runs 16 residues. The DNA for the CDR3 is TGTGCCAGCAGCAACCGGGACAGGGGAAAAAGCTATGGCTACACCTTC. Its protein product is CASSNRDRGKSYGYTF.

The chain has TRBV19 and TRBJ2-7; tentative D call: TRBD1 (6 bases). CDR1 and CDR2 from the germline V gene are LNHDA and SQIVND (reference sequence). The CDR3 totals 14 residues. Trimming pared 5 bases from V and 6 bases from J, leaving 17 bases between. CDR3 sequence (DNA): TGTGCCAGTAGTCTGGGGCAGGGGCATGGCGAGCAGTACTTC. Its translation: CASSLGQGHGEQYF.

This clonotype was counted ten times or more. The chain links TRBV13 to TRBJ1-2; 8 bases agree with TRBD1. Trimming removed 1 base from V and 5 bases from J; junction bases left unmatched: 3. Looked up from germline, CDR1 is PRHDT and CDR2 is FYEKMQ (reference sequence). CDR3 length: 14 residues. The CDR3 is CASSLEGTGYGYTF. The CDR3 coding sequence is TGTGCCAGCAGCTTAGAAGGGACAGGATATGGCTACACCTTC.

This clonotype was counted only a few times. The chain links TRBV19 to TRBJ2-7; D gene ambiguous. CDR1 and CDR2 from the germline V gene are LNHDA and SQIVND (reference sequence). The CDR3 is 14 amino acids. V gave up 2 bases and J gave up 6 bases, with 14 bases separating them. CDR3 in DNA: TGTGCCAGTAGTATAACGATTAGTTCCAGCGAGCAGTACTTC. Its translation: CASSITISSSEQYF.

The chain recombines TRBV29-1 with TRBJ2-5; D perhaps matches TRBD2 (5 bases). The CDR3 has 10 amino acids. Germline V CDR1 and CDR2: SQVTM, ANQGSEA. Trimming removed 7 bases at V and 5 bases at J, with 8 bases between. The CDR3 protein is CSAERETQYF. For the CDR3, the DNA is TGCAGCGCCGAGCGGGAGACCCAGTACTTC.

This clonotype was seen repeatedly, ten times or more. The CDR3 coding sequence is TGCAGTGCTAGGGCGAACCAAGAGACCCAGTACTTC. This translates into CSARANQETQYF. The chain uses TRBV20-1 and TRBJ2-5, with D uncertain. The V end lost 3 bases, the J end lost 0 bases, and 5 bases lay between the germline ends. The CDR3 spans 12 residues. Germline V gene lookup returns CDR1 DFQATT and CDR2 SNEGSKA (reference sequence).

The chain carries TRBV28 and TRBJ1-1, with 7 nucleotides matching TRBD1. V was clipped by 4 bases and J by 3 bases; unmatched bases: 5. Germline CDR1 is MDHEN and CDR2 is SYDVKM. The CDR3 loop spans 14 amino acids. DNA of the CDR3: TGTGCCAGCAGTTACAGGGGTGGTTACACTGAAGCTTTCTTT. Its translation is CASSYRGGYTEAFF.

By its share, this clonotype is medium-sized. CDR3 region: CASSLVALAFDMQYF. Written as DNA, the CDR3 is TGTGCCAGCAGCTTAGTGGCCCTAGCCTTCGACATGCAGTATTTT. The chain uses TRBV7-9 and TRBJ2-3, with D possibly being TRBD2 (5 bases). CDR1 is SEHNR and CDR2 is FQNEAQ in the germline V gene (reference sequence). The CDR3 is made up of 15 amino acids. The ends were cut back, 1 base at V and 11 bases at J, with 19 bases in the middle.

This clonotype came up many times. The chain joins TRBV10-3 to TRBJ2-1; unclear D gene. The CDR3 runs 15 residues. Germline V lookup: CDR1 ENHRY, CDR2 SYGVKD. The V end lost 3 bases, the J end lost 0 bases, and 9 bases lay between the germline ends. The CDR3 nucleotides are TGTGCCATCAGTGACTCCTCCAGCTCCTACAATGAGCAGTTCTTC. Its protein product is CAISDSSSSYNEQFF.

The chain uses TRBV7-9 and TRBJ2-2; 7 bases are shared with TRBD1. The CDR3 is 15 residues long. V gave up 6 bases and J gave up 4 bases; unmatched junction bases: 8. Germline V gene sequence: CDR1 SEHNR, CDR2 FQNEAQ (reference sequence). Here the CDR3 reads CASREQTGFTGELFF. As DNA, the CDR3 is TGTGCCAGCAGGGAACAGACAGGGTTCACCGGGGAGCTGTTTTTT.

This clonotype has more than one count but fewer than ten. A junction boundary mismatches the germline segment, possibly from a read error. The chain employs TRBV6-5 and TRBJ2-7, with TRBD1 matching 8 bases. The germline gives CDR1 MNHEY, CDR2 SVGAGI. The CDR3 is made up of 12 amino acids. The CDR3 DNA sequence: TGTGCCAGCAGTTACCAGGGGGCCTTTTTGATCTTT. Amino acids: CASSYQGAFLIF.

This clonotype appeared a few times. The chain's CDR3 is CASSPLDGHGYTF. In DNA, the CDR3 is TGCGCCAGCAGCCCCCTCGACGGGCATGGCTACACCTTC. The chain carries TRBV5-1 and TRBJ1-2; D ambiguous. From germline, CDR1 is SGHRS and CDR2 YFSETQ. V lost 4 bases and J 6 bases, leaving 13 bases between the germline ends. This CDR3 comprises 13 residues.